The entry that follows covers one TCR beta chain sequence. Its antigen remains undetermined. Per-base quality was not reported, and no clone a single base away is much larger than it. Including the terminal cysteine and phenylalanine, the CDR3 comprises 15 residues. Just CDR3 DNA is preserved here, 45 bases in frame from base 1. Trimming takes 4 bases from V and 7 bases from J, and the germline ends sit 17 bases apart. Per the germline V gene, SGHTA is the CDR1 and FQGNSA is the CDR2. TCRbeta CDR3 regions were amplified from genomic DNA using the immunoSEQ Assay, a bias-controlled multiplex PCR. The original methods were these. Within the assay, amplification of reference gene primers was used to estimate how many nucleated cells each sample contained. To quantify the absolute abundance of each unique TCRbeta CDR3 rearrangement, sequence reads were collapsed and filtered. Productive Simpson clonality was computed per sample as the square root of Simpson's diversity index over productive rearrangements. The clones in this table, taken by TCRdb from immuneACCESS, are in-frame only. Not every clone is retained; where verified, under half of the shortfall comes from an unresolved V gene, and the cause of the rest is unknown. That table gives V, J and clone size, and the DNA gave D and trimming. This sample holds about 160,000 clones; about 85% were observed only once. The leading ten clones occupy about 4.1% of the sample.

These data come from a study of blood T cell repertoires in COVID-19 (dated by TCRdb to the early 2020s). Background on the whole study: Samples from collaborators originated in the United States, Italy and Spain and spanned both the acute and convalescent phases of COVID-19. The material from the prospective study consisted of cDNA or gDNA derived from T cells, B-cell-depleted T cells, or PBMCs. Subjects who had been exposed to COVID-19, were actively infected with it, or had recovered from it provided the deeply sampled blood TCRbeta repertoires that made up the dataset. The repertoires were released in a freely available public database meant as a resource for research on the immune response to SARS-CoV-2. The samples were drawn from the first 160 participants of the ongoing ImmuneRACE study and from some 1,300 subjects provided by 6 global collaborators. A de-identified subject ID, COVID-19 status, age in years and sex were almost always included in the sample metadata. HLA class I and class II types, where available, came from metadata supplied by the sample provider rather than from assay-based typing. What the work shows at the level of the full study, not this receptor alone: The amount of clinical and demographic metadata varied by source and participant and was provided uncurated.

The collaborating institutions used their own protocols to collect whole blood in K2EDTA tubes. For TCRbeta analysis, collaborator samples were shipped as frozen whole blood, as isolated PBMCs, or as DNA extracted from either sample type. The chain is assembled from TRBV7-2 and TRBJ1-5; TRBD1 might be the D gene, on 5 matching bases. The source material was peripheral blood. The receptor was derived from a woman aged 55-69 years with active or convalescent COVID-19. The DNA reads TGTGCCAGCAGCTGGAGGGGAGGGATCGGACAGCCCCAGCATTTT. This gives the protein CASSWRGGIGQPQHF.